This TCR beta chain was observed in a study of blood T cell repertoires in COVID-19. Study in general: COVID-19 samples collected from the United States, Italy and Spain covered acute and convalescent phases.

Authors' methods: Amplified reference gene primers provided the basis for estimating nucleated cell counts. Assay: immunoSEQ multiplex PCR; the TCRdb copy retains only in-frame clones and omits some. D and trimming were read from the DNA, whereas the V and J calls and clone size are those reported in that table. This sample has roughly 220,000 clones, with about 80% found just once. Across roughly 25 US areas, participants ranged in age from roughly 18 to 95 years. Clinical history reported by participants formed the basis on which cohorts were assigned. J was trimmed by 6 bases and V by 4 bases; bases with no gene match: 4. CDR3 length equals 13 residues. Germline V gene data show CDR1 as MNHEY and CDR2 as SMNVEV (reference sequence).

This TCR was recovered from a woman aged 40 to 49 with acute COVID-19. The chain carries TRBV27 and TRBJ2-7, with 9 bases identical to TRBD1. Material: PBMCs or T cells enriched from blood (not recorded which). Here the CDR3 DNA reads TGTGCCAGCAGTTACTACAGGGGGCGCGAGCAGTACTTC. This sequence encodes CASSYYRGREQYF.